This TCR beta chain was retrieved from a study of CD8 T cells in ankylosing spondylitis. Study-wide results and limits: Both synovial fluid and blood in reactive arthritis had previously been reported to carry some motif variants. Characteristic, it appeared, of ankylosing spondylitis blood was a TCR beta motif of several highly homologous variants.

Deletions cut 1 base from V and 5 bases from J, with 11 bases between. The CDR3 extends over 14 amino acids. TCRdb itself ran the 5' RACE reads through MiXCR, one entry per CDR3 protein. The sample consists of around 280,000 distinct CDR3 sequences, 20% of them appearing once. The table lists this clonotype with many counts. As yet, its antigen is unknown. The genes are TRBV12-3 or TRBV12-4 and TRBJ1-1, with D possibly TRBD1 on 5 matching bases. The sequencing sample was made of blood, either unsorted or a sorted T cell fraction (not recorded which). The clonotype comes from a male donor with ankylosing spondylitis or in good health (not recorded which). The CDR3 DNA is TGTGCCAGCAGTTTAGATCCAGGGAGGACTGAAGCTTTCTTT. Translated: CASSLDPGRTEAFF.